This T cell receptor (beta chain) was retrieved from a study of blood T cell repertoires in COVID-19. Background on the study: There were acute and convalescent COVID-19 samples, and they came from the United States, Italy and Spain. PBMCs, B-cell-depleted T cells, or T cells provided the cDNA or gDNA that made up the material.

The V end lost 0 bases, the J end lost 3 bases, and 36 bases lay between the germline ends. Germline CDR1 and CDR2: LGHDT and YNNKEL (reference sequence). The CDR3 consists of 23 residues. Original methodology: Estimation of nucleated cell counts relied on the amplification of reference gene primers. The data were produced by immunoSEQ multiplex PCR, yet TCRdb's version contains in-frame clones alone and is incomplete. For V, J and clone size, that table is used; D and trimming come from the DNA. The data hold 200,000 to 300,000 clones, with roughly 86% observed a single time. This TCR was recovered from an elderly man with acute or convalescent COVID-19. This chain uses TRBV3-1 (or the pseudogene TRBV3-2) with TRBJ2-7; D perhaps matches TRBD1 (6 bases). Sequenced input: peripheral blood. CDR3 in DNA: TGTGCCAGCAGCCAAGATCGAAGCCCGGGACATACCGCCCGACCCGGTCTTTACTACGAGCAGTACTTC. It encodes CASSQDRSPGHTARPGLYYEQYF.